Below, 20 T cell receptor beta chains from the same sample are listed, as sequenced in a study of shared clonotypes between healthy human individuals. The method was immunoSEQ multiplex PCR; TCRdb's version includes in-frame clones alone and lacks a portion of them. Of fewer than 1 million clones listed, roughly 96% are singletons. Naive CD8 populations comprised CD45RO-negative cells positively selected for CCR7, excluding terminally differentiated effector memory CD45RA+ cells. Sequenced input: naive CD8+ T cells sorted from blood. The receptors stem from a man aged 25-45 years in good health.

This chain uses TRBV29-1 with TRBJ2-7; D perhaps matches TRBD2 (6 bases). From germline, CDR1 is SQVTM and CDR2 ANQGSEA. The CDR3 extends over 14 amino acids. The ends were cut back, 0 bases at V and 4 bases at J, with 13 bases in the middle. Here the CDR3 reads CSVEDPGVKYEQYF. The CDR3 coding sequence is TGCAGCGTTGAAGATCCGGGGGTTAAGTACGAGCAGTACTTC.

The chain uses TRBV11-2 and TRBJ2-7; TRBD2 might be the D (5 bases). Germline V CDR1 and CDR2: SGHAT, FQNNGV. The length of the CDR3 is 14 residues. V dropped 4 bases and J dropped 2 bases, with 12 bases sitting between them. The CDR3 protein is CASSSYRRPYEQYF. DNA for the CDR3: TGTGCCAGCAGCTCATATAGGAGGCCCTACGAGCAGTACTTC.

This clone was counted a single time. J is TRBJ2-1 and V is TRBV4-1; perhaps TRBD1 as D (5 bases). The ends were cut back, 0 bases at V and 8 bases at J, with 17 bases in the middle. CDR1 is MGHRA, CDR2 YSYEKL, per germline. CDR3 length: 16 residues. The CDR3 DNA follows: TGCGCCAGCAGCCAAGAGGGCGAAGGGGCTGGAGATGAGCAGTTCTTC. It specifies CASSQEGEGAGDEQFF.

To note about this clone: The same CDR3 also results from other DNA sequences found in this sample. The chain couples TRBV7-2 to TRBJ2-7; D may be TRBD1 (6 bases). This CDR3 contains 13 residues. CDR1 and CDR2 from the germline V gene are SGHTA and FQGNSA. Trimming left V 5 bases short and J 4 bases short, with 12 bases between. DNA of the CDR3: TGTGCCAGCAGCCGAAGACAGGCATACGAGCAGTACTTC. This codes for CASSRRQAYEQYF.

J is TRBJ1-5 and V is TRBV28; D gene uncertain. The CDR3 runs to 14 residues. The V gene lost 1 base and the J gene lost 7 bases, with 11 bases spanning the gap. Germline V gene sequence: CDR1 MDHEN, CDR2 SYDVKM. CDR3 in DNA: TGTGCCAGCAGTTTATTACCCTCGGGACAGCCCCAGCATTTT. Its protein product is CASSLLPSGQPQHF.

V and J are TRBV6-5 and TRBJ2-7; D is perhaps TRBD1 or TRBD2 (5 bases each). Trimming shortened V by 3 bases and J by 5 bases, and 11 bases separated the two germline ends. Germline assignment: CDR1 MNHEY and CDR2 SVGAGI. CDR3 size: 13 residues. The CDR3 here is CASSYFWGNEQYF. The CDR3 coding sequence is TGTGCCAGCAGTTATTTTTGGGGGAACGAGCAGTACTTC.

The chain has TRBV28 and TRBJ1-2; 10 bases match TRBD1. The CDR3 loop spans 14 amino acids. The germline V gene encodes CDR1 MDHEN and CDR2 SYDVKM. Trimming removed 5 bases from V and 5 bases from J; junction bases left unmatched: 5. The CDR3 bases are TGTGCCAGCAGTCCGGGACAGGGGATTTATGGCTACACCTTC. Amino acid sequence: CASSPGQGIYGYTF.

The chain has TRBV7-8 and TRBJ2-5, with TRBD1 as a possible D gene (5 bases). CDR1 is SGHVS, CDR2 FQNEAQ, per germline. This CDR3 has 16 amino acids. Trimming shortened V by 5 bases and J by 5 bases, and 21 bases separated the two germline ends. The CDR3 sequence is CASSPSRTRGSETQYF. The CDR3 DNA reads TGTGCCAGCAGCCCATCGAGGACACGCGGCTCGGAGACCCAGTACTTC.

This sequence joins TRBV5-4 and TRBJ2-7; 14 bases map to TRBD2. J gave up 4 bases and V 4 bases, and 7 bases lay outside the gene matches. In germline, CDR1 is SGHNT, CDR2 YYREEE (reference sequence). The CDR3 extends over 16 amino acids. The CDR3 DNA follows: TGTGCCAGCAGCCCCCAGGGACTAGCGGGAGCTTACGAGCAGTACTTC. Amino acid sequence: CASSPQGLAGAYEQYF.

The V call is TRBV7-6, the J call TRBJ2-1; maybe TRBD2 (5 bases). The germline CDR1 and CDR2 sequences are SGHVS and FNYEAQ. CDR3 length: 15 residues. V was cut by 5 bases and J by 8 bases, with 19 bases left in between. The CDR3 is CASSPLAPLPHEQFF. CDR3 nucleotide sequence: TGTGCCAGCAGCCCCCTAGCCCCTCTCCCCCATGAGCAGTTCTTC.

Comment on this clone: This CDR3 is also generated by other DNA sequences in the sample. The chain links TRBV7-9 to TRBJ2-1; 10 bases line up with TRBD2. This CDR3 has 16 residues. J lost 2 bases, V lost 5 bases, and 6 bases had no gene match. Germline CDR1 reads SEHNR; CDR2 reads FQNEAQ (reference sequence). The CDR3 region is CASSPRTSGTYNEQFF. The CDR3 nucleotides are TGTGCCAGCAGCCCCAGGACTAGCGGAACCTACAATGAGCAGTTCTTC.

The V call is TRBV11-2, the J call TRBJ2-2, with 12 bases identical to TRBD2. Per the germline V gene, CDR1 is SGHAT and CDR2 is FQNNGV. With V trimmed by 4 bases and J by 1 base, 4 bases remained unmatched. The CDR3 loop spans 17 amino acids. The CDR3 bases are TGTGCCAGCAGCTCTCCGGGACTAGCGGGGAACACCGGGGAGCTGTTTTTT. Translated, it gives CASSSPGLAGNTGELFF.

J is TRBJ2-1 and V is TRBV7-9; TRBD2 matches at 8 bases. The CDR3 covers 16 residues. The germline gives CDR1 SEHNR, CDR2 FQNEAQ (reference sequence). V was pared by 4 bases and J by 8 bases, with 13 bases of the junction left unmatched. CDR3 nucleotide sequence: TGTGCCAGCAGCTCATTAGCGGGGAGTAGCGTTGATGAGCAGTTCTTC. This gives the protein CASSSLAGSSVDEQFF.

V is TRBV6-5 and J is TRBJ2-7; no definite D call. V lost 0 bases to trimming and J lost 0 bases, with 9 bases between them. The CDR3 covers 15 residues. CDR1 is MNHEY and CDR2 is SVGAGI in the germline V gene. The chain's CDR3 is CASSYSNLDSYEQYF. Written as DNA, the CDR3 is TGTGCCAGCAGTTACTCGAACCTTGACTCCTACGAGCAGTACTTC.

In its sample, this clone was seen once. J is TRBJ1-1 and V is TRBV7-9, with D possibly matching TRBD1 (6 bases). Germline V gene sequence: CDR1 SEHNR, CDR2 FQNEAQ (reference sequence). CDR3 length: 17 residues. Trimming removed 5 bases at V and 3 bases at J, with 22 bases between. The CDR3 is CASSLWGARGLDTEAFF. Written as DNA, the CDR3 is TGTGCCAGCAGCCTTTGGGGGGCTAGGGGTTTGGACACTGAAGCTTTCTTT.

The chain has TRBV19 and TRBJ2-1; the D gene is possibly TRBD1 (6 bases). V was shortened by 7 bases and J by 6 bases, with 25 bases between the two germline ends. Per the germline V gene, CDR1 is LNHDA and CDR2 is SQIVND (reference sequence). The CDR3 runs to 17 residues. CDR3 sequence (DNA): TGTGCCAGTAATCCTGACCGCGGACAGAGTCGAGGCAATGAGCAGTTCTTC. Translation: CASNPDRGQSRGNEQFF.

This clone was counted a single time. The V gene is TRBV27, the J gene TRBJ2-7; D is unclear. The CDR3 covers 13 residues. Germline assignment: CDR1 MNHEY and CDR2 SMNVEV (reference sequence). Trimming stripped 4 bases from V and 10 bases from J, with 17 bases between. This CDR3 is CASSSGPVEHQYF. CDR3 nucleotide sequence: TGTGCCAGCAGTTCCGGCCCAGTCGAGCACCAGTACTTC.

V is TRBV5-5 and J is TRBJ1-3; unclear D gene. Trimming pared 0 bases from V and 0 bases from J, leaving 7 bases between. Germline V gene lookup returns CDR1 SGHKS and CDR2 YYEKEE (reference sequence). CDR3 size: 15 residues. DNA of the CDR3: TGTGCCAGCAGCTTGGGGCAGGCCTCTGGAAACACCATATATTTT. Protein product: CASSLGQASGNTIYF.

This chain uses TRBV11-2 with TRBJ1-3; D is unresolved. There are 12 residues in the CDR3. CDR1 is SGHAT, CDR2 FQNNGV, per germline. Between the trimmed V and J ends, which lost 2 bases and 2 bases, there was a span of 1 base. In DNA form, the CDR3 reads TGTGCCAGCAGCTTAACTGGAAACACCATATATTTT. This gives the protein CASSLTGNTIYF.

The CDR3 DNA reads as TGTGCCTGGAGTGTACTTAGCTTGGACTATGGCTACACCTTC. It codes for CAWSVLSLDYGYTF. The J gene is TRBJ1-2, the V gene TRBV30; D unclear. CDR1 and CDR2 (germline): GTSNPN, SVGIG (reference sequence). CDR3 length: 14 residues. Trimming removed 0 bases from V and 3 bases from J, with 11 bases in between.